These T cell receptor beta chains were read from a single sample in a study of T cells in Graves' hyperthyroidism and ophthalmopathy. TCRdb re-called the multiplex PCR reads through MiXCR, storing one row per CDR3 protein. The table includes roughly 740,000 distinct CDR3 sequences, around 17% detected once. Sequenced sample: blood. All receptors come from a young man with Graves' hyperthyroidism. Both conserved end residues are part of each CDR3. Each record gives: V gene, CDR3 length, J gene, clone size, D gene, CDR3 DNA, CDR3 protein. D genes are given only for firm matches. Size is omitted from some rows. Given values are once, few, many or a class for expanded clones.

>TRBV14|15|TRBJ1-2|-|-
TGTGCCAGCAGCCAACCGGACACAGCTCGAGATGGCTACACCTTC
CASSQPDTARDGYTF
>TRBV2|13|TRBJ2-7|many|TRBD2
TGTGCCAGCTGCGGGACTAGCTCCTACGAGCAGTACTTC
CASCGTSSYEQYF
>TRBV11-3|16|TRBJ2-7|many|TRBD2
TGTGCCAGCAGCTCCCTAGCGGGAGCAGGAGGGTACGAGCAGTACTTC
CASSSLAGAGGYEQYF
>TRBV18|14|TRBJ2-3|-|-
TGTGCCAGCTCACCGCAAAGAAGGGCAGATACGCAGTATTTT
CASSPQRRADTQYF
>TRBV28|16|TRBJ1-5|-|TRBD1
TGTGCCAGCAGGTCCCGGACAGGGGAACGCAATCAGCCCCAGCATTTT
CASRSRTGERNQPQHF
>TRBV5-1|15|TRBJ1-4|once|-
TGCGCCAGCAGCGGTGGCCCACAGGGACGTGAAAAACTGTTTTTT
CASSGGPQGREKLFF
>TRBV12-5|16|TRBJ2-1|many|TRBD2
TGTGCTAGTGGTTTGGCCCCTGACGGGGGGATCAATGAGCAGTTCTTC
CASGLAPDGGINEQFF
>TRBV29-1|14|TRBJ2-3|many|-
TGCAGCGTTTCGGGACAACTTAGCACAGATACGCAGTATTTT
CSVSGQLSTDTQYF
>TRBV12-3/TRBV12-4|16|TRBJ1-3|-|-
TGTGCCAGCAGTTTTACACCCCCGTGGATGCGAAACACCATATATTTT
CASSFTPPWMRNTIYF
>TRBV27|15|TRBJ1-6|few|-
TGTGCCAGCAGTTTAGATGTGGGTGGTAATTCACCCCTCCACTTT
CASSLDVGGNSPLHF
>TRBV9|14|TRBJ2-7|-|TRBD2
TGTGCCAGCAGCGTAGGGGGGGGGTCGTTCGAGCAGTACTTC
CASSVGGGSFEQYF
>TRBV30|11|TRBJ2-7|few|TRBD1
TGTGCCGGGACAGGGCTCAACGAGCAGTACTTC
CAGTGLNEQYF
>TRBV9|15|TRBJ1-1|many|-
TGTGCCAGCAGCGAAGGAAAAGGCCCAAACACTGAAGCTTTCTTT
CASSEGKGPNTEAFF
>TRBV7-9|13|TRBJ1-1|many|-
TGTGCCAGCAGCTCTCAAATGAACACTGAAGCTTTCTTT
CASSSQMNTEAFF
>TRBV5-6|17|TRBJ1-3|-|-
TGTGCCAGCAGCACCGAGGCCAAGTCCCACTCTGGAAACACCATATATTTT
CASSTEAKSHSGNTIYF
>TRBV6-1|16|TRBJ2-2|few|TRBD2
TGTGCCAGCAGTTTCCCGACTAGCGGAAGTGCCGGGGAGCTGTTTTTT
CASSFPTSGSAGELFF
>TRBV29-1|13|TRBJ1-2|many|-
TGCAGCGTCGACCTCCAGGGCCACTATGGCTACACCTTC
CSVDLQGHYGYTF
>TRBV10-3|15|TRBJ2-7|-|TRBD2
TGTGCCATCAGTTCTGGGACTAGCGGCTCCTACGAGCAGTACTTC
CAISSGTSGSYEQYF